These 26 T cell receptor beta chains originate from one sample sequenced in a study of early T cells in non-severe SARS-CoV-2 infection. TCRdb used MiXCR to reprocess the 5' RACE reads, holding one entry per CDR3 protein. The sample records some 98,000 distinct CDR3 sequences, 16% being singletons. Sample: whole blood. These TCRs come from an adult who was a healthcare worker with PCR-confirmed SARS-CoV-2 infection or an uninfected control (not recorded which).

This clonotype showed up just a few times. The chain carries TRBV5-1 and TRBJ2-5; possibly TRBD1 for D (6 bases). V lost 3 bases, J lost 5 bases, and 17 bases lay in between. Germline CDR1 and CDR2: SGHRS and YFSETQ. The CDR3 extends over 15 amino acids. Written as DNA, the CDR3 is TGCGCCAGCAGCTCGTACACAGGGCCGACGGAGACCCAGTACTTC. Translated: CASSSYTGPTETQYF.

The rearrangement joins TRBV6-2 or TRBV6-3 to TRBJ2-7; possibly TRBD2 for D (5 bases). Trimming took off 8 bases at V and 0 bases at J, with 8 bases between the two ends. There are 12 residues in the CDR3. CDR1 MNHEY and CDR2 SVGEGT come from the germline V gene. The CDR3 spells CASSRVSYEQYF. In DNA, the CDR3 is TGTGCCAGCTCGCGGGTCTCCTACGAGCAGTACTTC.

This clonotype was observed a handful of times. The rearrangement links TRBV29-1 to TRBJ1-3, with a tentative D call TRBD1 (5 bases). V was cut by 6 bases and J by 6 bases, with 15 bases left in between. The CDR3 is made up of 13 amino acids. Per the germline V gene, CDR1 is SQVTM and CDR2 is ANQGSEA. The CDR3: CSVAPRGENTIYF. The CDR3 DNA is TGCAGCGTGGCACCGAGGGGCGAAAACACCATATATTTT. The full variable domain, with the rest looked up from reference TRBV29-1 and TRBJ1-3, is SAVISQKPSRDICQRGTSLTIQCQVDSQVTMMFWYRQQPGQSLTLIATANQGSEATYESGFVIDKFPISRPNLTFSTLTVSNMSPEDSSIYLCSVAPRGENTIYFGEGSWLTVV.

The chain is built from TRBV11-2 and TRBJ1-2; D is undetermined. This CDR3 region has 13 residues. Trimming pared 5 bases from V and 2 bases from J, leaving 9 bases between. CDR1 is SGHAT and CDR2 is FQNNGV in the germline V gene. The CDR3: CASSHLENYGYTF. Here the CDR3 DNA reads TGTGCCAGCAGCCACTTGGAAAACTATGGCTACACCTTC.

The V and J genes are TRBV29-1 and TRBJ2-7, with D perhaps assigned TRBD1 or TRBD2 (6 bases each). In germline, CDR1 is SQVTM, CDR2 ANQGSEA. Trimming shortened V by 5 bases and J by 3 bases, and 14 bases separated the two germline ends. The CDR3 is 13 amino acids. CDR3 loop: CSVYEGGDYEQYF. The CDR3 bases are TGCAGCGTTTACGAGGGGGGTGACTACGAGCAGTACTTC.

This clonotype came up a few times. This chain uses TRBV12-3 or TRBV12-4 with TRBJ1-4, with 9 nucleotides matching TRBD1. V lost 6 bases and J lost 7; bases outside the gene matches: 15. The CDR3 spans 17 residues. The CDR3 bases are TGTGCCAGCAGACCTTACACGGGGAACAGGGGGCGTGAAAAACTGTTTTTT. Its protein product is CASRPYTGNRGREKLFF.

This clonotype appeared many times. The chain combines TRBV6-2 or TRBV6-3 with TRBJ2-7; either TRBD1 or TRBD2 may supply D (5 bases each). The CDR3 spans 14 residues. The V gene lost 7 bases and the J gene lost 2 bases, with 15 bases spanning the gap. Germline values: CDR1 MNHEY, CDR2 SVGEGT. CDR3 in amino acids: CASTIPGTPYEQYF. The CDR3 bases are TGTGCCAGCACCATTCCTGGGACCCCCTACGAGCAGTACTTC.

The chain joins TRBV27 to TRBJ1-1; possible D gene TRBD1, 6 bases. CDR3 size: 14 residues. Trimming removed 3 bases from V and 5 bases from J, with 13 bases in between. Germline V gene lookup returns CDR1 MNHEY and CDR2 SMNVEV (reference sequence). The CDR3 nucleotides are TGTGCCAGCAGTTTCTCCGGACAGTATACTGAAGCTTTCTTT. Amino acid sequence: CASSFSGQYTEAFF.

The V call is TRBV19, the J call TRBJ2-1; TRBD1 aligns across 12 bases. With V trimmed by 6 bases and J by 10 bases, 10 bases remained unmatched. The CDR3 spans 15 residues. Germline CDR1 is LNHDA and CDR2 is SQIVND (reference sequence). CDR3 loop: CASRVGTGGRYEQFF. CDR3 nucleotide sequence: TGTGCCAGTAGGGTCGGGACAGGGGGCAGGTACGAGCAGTTCTTC.

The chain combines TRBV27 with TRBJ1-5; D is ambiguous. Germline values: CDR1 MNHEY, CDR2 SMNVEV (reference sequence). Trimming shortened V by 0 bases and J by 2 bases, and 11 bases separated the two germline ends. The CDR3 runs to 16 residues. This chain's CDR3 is CASSLSGRGGNQPQHF. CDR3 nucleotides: TGTGCCAGCAGTTTATCGGGCCGCGGGGGCAATCAGCCCCAGCATTTT.

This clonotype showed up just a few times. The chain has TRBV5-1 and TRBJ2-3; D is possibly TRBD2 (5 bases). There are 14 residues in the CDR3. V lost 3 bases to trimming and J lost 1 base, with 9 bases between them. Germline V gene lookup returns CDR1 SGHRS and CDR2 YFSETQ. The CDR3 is CASSSRAGTDTQYF. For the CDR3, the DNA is TGCGCCAGCAGCTCACGAGCGGGCACAGATACGCAGTATTTT.

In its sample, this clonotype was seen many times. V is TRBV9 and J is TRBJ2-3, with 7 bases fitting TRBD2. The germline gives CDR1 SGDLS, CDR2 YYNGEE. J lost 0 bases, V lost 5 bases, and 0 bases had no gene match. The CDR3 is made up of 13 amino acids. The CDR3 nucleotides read TGTGCCAGCAGTAGCGGGAGCACAGATACGCAGTATTTT. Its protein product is CASSSGSTDTQYF.

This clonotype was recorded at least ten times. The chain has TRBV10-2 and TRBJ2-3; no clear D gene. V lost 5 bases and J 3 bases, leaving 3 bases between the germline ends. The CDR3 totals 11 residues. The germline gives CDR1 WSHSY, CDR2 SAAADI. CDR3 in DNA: TGCGCCAGCAGTATGACAGATACGCAGTATTTT. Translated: CASSMTDTQYF.

CDR3 DNA: TGCGCCAGCAGCCAGGGGACGACGACTGAGCAGTACTTC. Amino acid sequence: CASSQGTTTEQYF. The chain employs TRBV10-1 and TRBJ2-7; D possibly corresponds to TRBD1 (6 bases). CDR1 and CDR2 from the germline V gene are WNHNN and SYGVQD (reference sequence). CDR3 length: 13 amino acids. V lost 6 bases to trimming and J lost 7 bases, with 16 bases between them.

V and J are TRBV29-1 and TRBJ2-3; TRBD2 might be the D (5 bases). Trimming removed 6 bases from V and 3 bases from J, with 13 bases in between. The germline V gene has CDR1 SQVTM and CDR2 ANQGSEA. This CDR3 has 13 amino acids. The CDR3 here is CSVSGERTDTQYF. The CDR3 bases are TGCAGCGTAAGCGGAGAAAGAACAGATACGCAGTATTTT.

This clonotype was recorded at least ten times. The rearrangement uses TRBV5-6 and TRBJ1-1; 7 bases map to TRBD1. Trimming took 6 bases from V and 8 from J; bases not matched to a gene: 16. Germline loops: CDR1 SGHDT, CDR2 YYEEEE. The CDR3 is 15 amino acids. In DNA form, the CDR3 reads TGTGCCAGCACCAAAGGGCCGACAGGGCACCTAGAAGCTTTCTTT. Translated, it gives CASTKGPTGHLEAFF.

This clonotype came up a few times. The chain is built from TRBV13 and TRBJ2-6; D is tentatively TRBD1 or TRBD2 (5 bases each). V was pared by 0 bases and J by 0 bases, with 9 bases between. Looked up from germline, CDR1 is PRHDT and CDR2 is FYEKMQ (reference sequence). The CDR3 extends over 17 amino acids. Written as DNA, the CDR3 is TGTGCCAGCAGCTTAGGCAGGGCGGGCTCTGGGGCCAACGTCCTGACTTTC. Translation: CASSLGRAGSGANVLTF.

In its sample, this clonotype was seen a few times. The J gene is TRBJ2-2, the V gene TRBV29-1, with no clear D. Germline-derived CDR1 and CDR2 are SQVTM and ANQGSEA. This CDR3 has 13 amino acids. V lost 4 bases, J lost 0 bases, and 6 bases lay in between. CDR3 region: CSVGPTNTGELFF. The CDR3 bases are TGCAGCGTTGGGCCCACGAACACCGGGGAGCTGTTTTTT.

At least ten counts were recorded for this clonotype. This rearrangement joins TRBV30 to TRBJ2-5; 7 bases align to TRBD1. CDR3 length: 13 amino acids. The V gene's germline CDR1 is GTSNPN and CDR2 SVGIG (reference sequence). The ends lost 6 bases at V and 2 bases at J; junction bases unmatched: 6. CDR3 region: CACAGGEQETQYF. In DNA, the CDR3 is TGTGCCTGCGCAGGGGGAGAGCAAGAGACCCAGTACTTC. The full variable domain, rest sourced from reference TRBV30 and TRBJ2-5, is SQTIHQWPATLVQPVGSPLSLECTVEGTSNPNLYWYRQAAGRGLQLLFYSVGIGQISSEVPQNLSASRPQDRQFILSSKKLLLSDSGFYLCACAGGEQETQYFGPGTRLLVL.

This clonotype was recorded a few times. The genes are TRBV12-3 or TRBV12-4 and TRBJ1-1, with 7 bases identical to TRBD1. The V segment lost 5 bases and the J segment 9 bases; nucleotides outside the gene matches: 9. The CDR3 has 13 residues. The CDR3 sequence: CASSGPGTAKAFF. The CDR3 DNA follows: TGTGCCAGCAGTGGGCCCGGGACAGCTAAAGCTTTCTTT.

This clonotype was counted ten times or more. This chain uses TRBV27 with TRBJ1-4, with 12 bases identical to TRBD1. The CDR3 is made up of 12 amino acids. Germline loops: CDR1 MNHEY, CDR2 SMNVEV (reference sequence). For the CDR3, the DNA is TGTGTTCCGGGACAGGGGGCGGAAAAACTGTTTTTT. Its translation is CVPGQGAEKLFF. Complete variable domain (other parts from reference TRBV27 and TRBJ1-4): EAQVTQNPRYLITVTGKKLTVTCSQNMNHEYMSWYRQDPGLGLRQIYYSMNVEVTDKGDVPEGYKVSRKEKRNFPLILESPSPNQTSLYFCVPGQGAEKLFFGSGTQLSVL.

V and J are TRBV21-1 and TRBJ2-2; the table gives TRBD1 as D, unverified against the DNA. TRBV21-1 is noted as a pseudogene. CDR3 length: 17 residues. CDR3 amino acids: CASSKMEQEKNTGELFF. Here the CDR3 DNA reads TGTGCCAGCAGCAAAATGGAACAGGAGAAGAACACCGGGGAGCTGTTTTTT.

The CDR3 region is CASSSGTGSMNTEAFF. The CDR3 coding sequence is TGTGCCAGCAGTTCCGGGACAGGGTCTATGAACACTGAAGCTTTCTTT. The V and J genes are TRBV11-2 and TRBJ1-1; 9 nucleotides match TRBD1. J lost 0 bases, V lost 6 bases, and 8 bases had no gene match. The CDR3 covers 16 residues. Germline lookup yields CDR1 SGHAT and CDR2 FQNNGV.

In DNA form, the CDR3 reads TGTGCCAGTACGATACAGGGGGGGAGCAATCAGCCCCAGCATTTT. Translating it yields CASTIQGGSNQPQHF. The chain is built from TRBV19 and TRBJ1-5; TRBD1 agrees at 8 bases. V lost 7 bases and J lost 1; bases outside the gene matches: 6. In germline, CDR1 is LNHDA, CDR2 SQIVND (reference sequence). This CDR3 has 15 residues.

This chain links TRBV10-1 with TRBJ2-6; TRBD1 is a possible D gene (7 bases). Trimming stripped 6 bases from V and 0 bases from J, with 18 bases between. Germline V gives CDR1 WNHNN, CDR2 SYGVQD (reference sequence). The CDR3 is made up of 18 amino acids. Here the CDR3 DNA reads TGCGCCAGCAGGGGGGCGGGACAGAGAGACTCTGGGGCCAACGTCCTGACTTTC. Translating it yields CASRGAGQRDSGANVLTF.

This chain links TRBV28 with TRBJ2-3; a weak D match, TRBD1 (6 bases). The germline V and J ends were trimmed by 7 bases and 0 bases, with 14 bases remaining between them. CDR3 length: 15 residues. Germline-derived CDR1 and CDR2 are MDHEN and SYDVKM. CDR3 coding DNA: TGTGCCAGCACCCTTTGGGGGCTAAGCACAGATACGCAGTATTTT. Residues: CASTLWGLSTDTQYF.